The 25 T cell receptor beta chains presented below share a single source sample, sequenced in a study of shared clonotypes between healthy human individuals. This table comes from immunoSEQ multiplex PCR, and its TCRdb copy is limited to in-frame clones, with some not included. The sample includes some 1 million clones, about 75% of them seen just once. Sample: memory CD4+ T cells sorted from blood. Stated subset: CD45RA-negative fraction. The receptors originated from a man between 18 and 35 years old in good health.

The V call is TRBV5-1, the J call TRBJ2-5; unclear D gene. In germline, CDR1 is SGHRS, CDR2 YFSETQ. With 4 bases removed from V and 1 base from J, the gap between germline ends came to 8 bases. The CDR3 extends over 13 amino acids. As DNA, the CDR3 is TGCGCCAGCAGCCTGGACGGCCAAGAGACCCAGTACTTC. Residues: CASSLDGQETQYF.

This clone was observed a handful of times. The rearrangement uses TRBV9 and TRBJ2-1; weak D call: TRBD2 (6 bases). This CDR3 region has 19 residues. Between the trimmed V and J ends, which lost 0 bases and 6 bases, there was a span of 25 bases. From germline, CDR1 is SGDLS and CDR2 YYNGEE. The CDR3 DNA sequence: TGTGCCAGCAGCGTAGGGCTAGGAGGAACAACGCGGGGACTCAATGAGCAGTTCTTC. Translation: CASSVGLGGTTRGLNEQFF.

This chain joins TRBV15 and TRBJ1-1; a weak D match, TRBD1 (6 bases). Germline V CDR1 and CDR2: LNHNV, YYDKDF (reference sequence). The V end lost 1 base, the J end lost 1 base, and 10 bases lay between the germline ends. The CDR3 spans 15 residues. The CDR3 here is CATSRVGRGNTEAFF. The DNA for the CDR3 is TGTGCCACCAGCAGAGTCGGCAGGGGGAACACTGAAGCTTTCTTT.

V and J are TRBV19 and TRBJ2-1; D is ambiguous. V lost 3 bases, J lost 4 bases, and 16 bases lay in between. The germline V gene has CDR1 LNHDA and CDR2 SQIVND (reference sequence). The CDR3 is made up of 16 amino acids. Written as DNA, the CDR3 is TGTGCCAGTAGTATTGATTTCGGGCAGGCGTACAATGAGCAGTTCTTC. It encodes CASSIDFGQAYNEQFF.

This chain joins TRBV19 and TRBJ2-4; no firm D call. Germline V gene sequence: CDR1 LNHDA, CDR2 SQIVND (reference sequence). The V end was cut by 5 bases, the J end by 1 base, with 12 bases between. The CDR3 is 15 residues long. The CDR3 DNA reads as TGTGCCAGTAGTGACGTCGGCGGCGCCAAAAACATTCAGTACTTC. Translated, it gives CASSDVGGAKNIQYF.

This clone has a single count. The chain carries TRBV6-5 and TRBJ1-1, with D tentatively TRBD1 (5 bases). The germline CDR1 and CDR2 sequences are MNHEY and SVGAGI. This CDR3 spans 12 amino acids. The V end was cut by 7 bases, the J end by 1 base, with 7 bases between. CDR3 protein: CASIRGNTEAFF. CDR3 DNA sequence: TGTGCCAGCATTAGGGGGAACACTGAAGCTTTCTTT.

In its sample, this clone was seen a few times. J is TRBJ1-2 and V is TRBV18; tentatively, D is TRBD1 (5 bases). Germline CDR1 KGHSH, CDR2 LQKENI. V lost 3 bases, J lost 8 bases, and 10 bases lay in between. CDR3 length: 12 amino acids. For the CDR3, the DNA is TGTGCCAGCTCACCCCAGGGCGCGGGCTACACCTTC. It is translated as CASSPQGAGYTF.

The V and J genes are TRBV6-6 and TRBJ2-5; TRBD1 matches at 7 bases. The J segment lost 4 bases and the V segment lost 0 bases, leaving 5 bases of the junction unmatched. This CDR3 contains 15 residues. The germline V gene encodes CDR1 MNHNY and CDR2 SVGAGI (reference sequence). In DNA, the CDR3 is TGTGCCAGCAGTTACTCGACAGGGTTGGGAGAGACCCAGTACTTC. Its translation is CASSYSTGLGETQYF.

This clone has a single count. The CDR3 nucleotides are TGTGCCAGCAGTGAACGGCCAAGCAATCAGCCCCAGCATTTT. Its translation: CASSERPSNQPQHF. The chain uses TRBV2 and TRBJ1-5; no firm D call. The germline V gene encodes CDR1 SNHLY and CDR2 FYNNEI. The CDR3 extends over 14 amino acids. The V and J ends lost 2 bases and 1 base respectively, with 6 bases between them.

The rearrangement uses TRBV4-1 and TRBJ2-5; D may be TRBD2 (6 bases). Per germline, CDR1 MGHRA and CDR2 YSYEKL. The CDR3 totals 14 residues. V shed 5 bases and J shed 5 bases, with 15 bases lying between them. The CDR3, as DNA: TGCGCCAGCAGCTCGGGACTTCCGGGGGAGACCCAGTACTTC. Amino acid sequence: CASSSGLPGETQYF.

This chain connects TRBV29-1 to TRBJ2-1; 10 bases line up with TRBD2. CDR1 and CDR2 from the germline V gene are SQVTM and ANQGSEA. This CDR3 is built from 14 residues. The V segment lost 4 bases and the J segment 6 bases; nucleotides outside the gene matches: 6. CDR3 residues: CSVGPAGGPNEQFF. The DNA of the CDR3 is TGCAGCGTTGGTCCAGCGGGGGGGCCCAATGAGCAGTTCTTC.

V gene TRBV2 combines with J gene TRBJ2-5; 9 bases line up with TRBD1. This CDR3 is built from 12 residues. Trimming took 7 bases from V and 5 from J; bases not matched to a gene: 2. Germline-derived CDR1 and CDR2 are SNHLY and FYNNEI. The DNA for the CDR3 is TGTGCCAGCACCGGACAGGGGGAGACCCAGTACTTC. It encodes CASTGQGETQYF.

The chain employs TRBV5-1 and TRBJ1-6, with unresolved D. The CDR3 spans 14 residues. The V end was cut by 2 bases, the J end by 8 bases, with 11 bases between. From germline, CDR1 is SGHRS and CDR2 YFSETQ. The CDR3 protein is CASSFAGKDSPLHF. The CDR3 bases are TGCGCCAGCAGCTTTGCGGGGAAGGATTCACCCCTCCACTTT.

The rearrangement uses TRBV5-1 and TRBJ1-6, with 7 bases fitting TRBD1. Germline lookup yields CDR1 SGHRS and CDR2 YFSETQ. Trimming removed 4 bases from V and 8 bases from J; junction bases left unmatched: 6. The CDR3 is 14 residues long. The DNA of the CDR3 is TGCGCCAGCAGCCCGGGGGACAGTTATTCACCCCTCCACTTT. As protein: CASSPGDSYSPLHF.

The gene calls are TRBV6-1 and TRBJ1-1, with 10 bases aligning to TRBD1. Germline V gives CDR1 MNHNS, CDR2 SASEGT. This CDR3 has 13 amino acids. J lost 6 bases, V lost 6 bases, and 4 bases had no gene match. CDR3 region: CASSDRGPPEAFF. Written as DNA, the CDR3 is TGTGCCAGCAGCGACAGGGGGCCCCCTGAAGCTTTCTTT.

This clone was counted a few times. CDR3 region: CASSVDSGRLFDTQYF. CDR3 DNA sequence: TGTGCCAGCAGCGTAGATTCAGGAAGACTCTTTGATACGCAGTATTTT. V is TRBV9 and J is TRBJ2-3, with no clear D. The germline gives CDR1 SGDLS, CDR2 YYNGEE. This CDR3 has 16 amino acids. V shed 0 bases and J shed 6 bases, with 17 bases lying between them. The full variable domain, with the rest looked up from reference TRBV9 and TRBJ2-3, is DSGVTQTPKHLITATGQRVTLRCSPRSGDLSVYWYQQSLDQGLQFLIQYYNGEERAKGNILERFSAQQFPDLHSELNLSSLELGDSALYFCASSVDSGRLFDTQYFGPGTRLTVL.

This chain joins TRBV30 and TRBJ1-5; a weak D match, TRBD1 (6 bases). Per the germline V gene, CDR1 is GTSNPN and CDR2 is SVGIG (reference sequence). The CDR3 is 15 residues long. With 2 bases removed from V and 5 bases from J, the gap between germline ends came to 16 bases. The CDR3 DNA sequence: TGTGCCTGGAGTACTCGCAGGGGAAAAGATCAGCCCCAGCATTTT. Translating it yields CAWSTRRGKDQPQHF.

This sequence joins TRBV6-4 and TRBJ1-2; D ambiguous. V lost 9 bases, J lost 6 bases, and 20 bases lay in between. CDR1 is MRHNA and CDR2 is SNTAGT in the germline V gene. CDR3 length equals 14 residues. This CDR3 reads CARRSYGRQNGYTF. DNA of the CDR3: TGTGCCAGACGATCTTATGGGCGGCAGAATGGCTACACCTTC.

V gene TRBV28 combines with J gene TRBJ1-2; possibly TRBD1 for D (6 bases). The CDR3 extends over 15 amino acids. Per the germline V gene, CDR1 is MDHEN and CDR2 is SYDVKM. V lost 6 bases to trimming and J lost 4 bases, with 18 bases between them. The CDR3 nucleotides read TGTGCCAGCAGCCTCGGGGGGGCTACCACCTATGGCTACACCTTC. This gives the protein CASSLGGATTYGYTF.

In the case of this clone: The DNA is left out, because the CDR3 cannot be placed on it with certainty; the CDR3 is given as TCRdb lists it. CDR3 sequence reads: CASSSSTVQETQYF. This rearrangement joins TRBV2 to TRBJ2-5; the D call of TRBD1 is as the table states it, not checked on the DNA. The CDR3 contains 14 residues when both ends are counted. Germline V CDR1 and CDR2: SNHLY, FYNNEI.

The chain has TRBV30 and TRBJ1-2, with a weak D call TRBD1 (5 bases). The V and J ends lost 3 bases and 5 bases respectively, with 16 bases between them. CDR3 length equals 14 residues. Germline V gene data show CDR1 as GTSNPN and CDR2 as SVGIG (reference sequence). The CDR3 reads CAWSVYDSSYGYTF. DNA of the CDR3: TGTGCCTGGAGCGTATACGACAGTAGTTATGGCTACACCTTC.

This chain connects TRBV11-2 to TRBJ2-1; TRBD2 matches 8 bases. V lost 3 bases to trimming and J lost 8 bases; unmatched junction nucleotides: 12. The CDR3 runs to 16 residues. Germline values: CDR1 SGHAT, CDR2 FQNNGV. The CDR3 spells CASSLTGGKNVDEQFF. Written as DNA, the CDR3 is TGTGCCAGCAGCTTGACGGGGGGGAAAAATGTTGATGAGCAGTTCTTC.

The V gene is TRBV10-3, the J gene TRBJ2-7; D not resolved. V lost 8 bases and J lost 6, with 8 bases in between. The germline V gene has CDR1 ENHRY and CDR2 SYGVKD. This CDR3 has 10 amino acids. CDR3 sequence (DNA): TGTGCCATCGCGGATAGCGAGCAGTACTTC. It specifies CAIADSEQYF.

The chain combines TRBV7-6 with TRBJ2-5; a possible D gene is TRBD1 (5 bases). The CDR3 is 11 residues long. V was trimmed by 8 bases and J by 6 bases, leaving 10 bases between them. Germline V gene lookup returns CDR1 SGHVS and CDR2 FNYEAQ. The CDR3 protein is CASWVGQTQYF. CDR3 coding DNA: TGTGCCAGCTGGGTGGGGCAGACCCAGTACTTC. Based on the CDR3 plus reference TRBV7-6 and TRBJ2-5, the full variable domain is GAGVSQSPRYKVTKRGQDVALRCDPISGHVSLYWYRQALGQGPEFLTYFNYEAQQDKSGLPNDRFSAERPEGSISTLTIQRTEQRDSAMYRCASWVGQTQYFGPGTRLLVL.

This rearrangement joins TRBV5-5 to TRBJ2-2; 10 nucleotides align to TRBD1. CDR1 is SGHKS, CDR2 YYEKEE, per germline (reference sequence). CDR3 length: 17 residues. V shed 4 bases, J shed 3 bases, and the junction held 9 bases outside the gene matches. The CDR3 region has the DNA TGTGCCAGCAGCCCCCGCCCGGGACAGGGGTACACCGGGGAGCTGTTTTTT. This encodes CASSPRPGQGYTGELFF.